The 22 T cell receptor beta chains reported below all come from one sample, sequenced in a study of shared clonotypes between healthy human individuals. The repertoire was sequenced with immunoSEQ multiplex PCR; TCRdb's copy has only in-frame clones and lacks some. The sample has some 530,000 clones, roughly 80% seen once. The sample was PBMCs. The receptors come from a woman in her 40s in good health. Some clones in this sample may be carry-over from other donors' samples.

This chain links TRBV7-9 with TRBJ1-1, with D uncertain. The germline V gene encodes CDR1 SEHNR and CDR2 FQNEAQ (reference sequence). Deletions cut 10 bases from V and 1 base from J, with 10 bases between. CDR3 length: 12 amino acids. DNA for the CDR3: TGTGCCACGCAGCTTAGGAACACTGAAGCTTTCTTT. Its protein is CATQLRNTEAFF.

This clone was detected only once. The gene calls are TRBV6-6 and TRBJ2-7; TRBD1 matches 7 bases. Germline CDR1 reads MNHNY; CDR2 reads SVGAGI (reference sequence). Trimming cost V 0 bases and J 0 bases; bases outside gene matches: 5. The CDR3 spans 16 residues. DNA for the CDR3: TGTGCCAGCAGTTACTCTTACAGGGGAGCCTCCTACGAGCAGTACTTC. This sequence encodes CASSYSYRGASYEQYF.

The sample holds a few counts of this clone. This CDR3 reads CATGNTGELFF. The CDR3 nucleotides read TGTGCGACGGGAAACACCGGGGAGCTGTTTTTT. The chain uses TRBV19 and TRBJ2-2, with a weak D call TRBD2 (5 bases). This CDR3 spans 11 amino acids. Germline values: CDR1 LNHDA, CDR2 SQIVND (reference sequence).

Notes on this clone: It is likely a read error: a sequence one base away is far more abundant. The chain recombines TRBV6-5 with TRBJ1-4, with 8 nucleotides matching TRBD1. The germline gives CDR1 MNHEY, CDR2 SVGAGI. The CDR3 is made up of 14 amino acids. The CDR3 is CDSSRGQGGEKLFF. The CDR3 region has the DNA TGTGACAGCAGCCGAGGACAGGGAGGGGAAAAACTGTTTTTT.

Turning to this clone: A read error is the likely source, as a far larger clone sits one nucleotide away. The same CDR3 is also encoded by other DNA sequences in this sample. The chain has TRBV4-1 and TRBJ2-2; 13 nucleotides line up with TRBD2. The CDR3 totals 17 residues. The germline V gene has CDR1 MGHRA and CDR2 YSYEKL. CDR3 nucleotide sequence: TGCGCCAGCAGCCCCCTGACTAGCGGGAGGAACACAGGGGAGCTGTTTTTT. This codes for CASSPLTSGRNTGELFF.

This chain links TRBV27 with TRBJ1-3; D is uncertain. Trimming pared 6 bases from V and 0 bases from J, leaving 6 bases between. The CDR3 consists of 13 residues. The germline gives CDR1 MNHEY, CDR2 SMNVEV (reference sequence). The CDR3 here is CASRPLSGNTIYF. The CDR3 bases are TGTGCCAGCAGGCCTCTCTCTGGAAACACCATATATTTT.

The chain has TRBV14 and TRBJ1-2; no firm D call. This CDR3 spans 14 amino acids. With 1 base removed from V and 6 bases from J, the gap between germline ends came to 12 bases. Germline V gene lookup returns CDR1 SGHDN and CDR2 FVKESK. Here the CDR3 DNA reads TGTGCCAGCAGCCAAGGTGTCCTTCTGGATGGCTACACCTTC. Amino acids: CASSQGVLLDGYTF.

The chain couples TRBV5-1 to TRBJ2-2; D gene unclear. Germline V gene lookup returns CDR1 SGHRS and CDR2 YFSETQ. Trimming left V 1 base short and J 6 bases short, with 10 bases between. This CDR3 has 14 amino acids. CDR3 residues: CASSLTRMPGELFF. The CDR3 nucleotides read TGCGCCAGCAGCTTGACCAGGATGCCCGGGGAGCTGTTTTTT.

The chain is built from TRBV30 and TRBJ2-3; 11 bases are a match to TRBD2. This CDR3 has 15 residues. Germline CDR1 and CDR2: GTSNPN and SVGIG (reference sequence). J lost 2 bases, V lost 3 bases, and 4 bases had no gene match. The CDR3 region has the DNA TGTGCCTGGAGACTAGCGGGAGAGCTCACAGATACGCAGTATTTT. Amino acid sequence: CAWRLAGELTDTQYF.

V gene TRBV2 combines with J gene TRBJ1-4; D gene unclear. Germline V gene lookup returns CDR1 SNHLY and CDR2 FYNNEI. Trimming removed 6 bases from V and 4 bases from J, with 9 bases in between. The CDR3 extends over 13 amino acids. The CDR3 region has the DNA TGTGCCAGCAGCGTCGAACTTAATGAAAAACTGTTTTTT. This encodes CASSVELNEKLFF.

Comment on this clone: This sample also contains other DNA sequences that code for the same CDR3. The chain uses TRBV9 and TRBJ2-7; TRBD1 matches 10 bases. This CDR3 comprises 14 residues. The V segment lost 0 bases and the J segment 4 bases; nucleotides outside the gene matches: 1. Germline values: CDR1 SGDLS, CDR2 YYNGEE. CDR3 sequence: CASSVGQGAYEQYF. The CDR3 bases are TGTGCCAGCAGCGTAGGACAGGGGGCTTACGAGCAGTACTTC.

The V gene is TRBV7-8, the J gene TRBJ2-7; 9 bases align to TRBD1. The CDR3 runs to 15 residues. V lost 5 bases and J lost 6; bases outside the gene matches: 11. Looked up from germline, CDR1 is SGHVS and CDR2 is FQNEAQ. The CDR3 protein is CASSPTAGTGREQYF. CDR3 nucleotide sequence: TGTGCCAGCAGCCCAACAGCCGGGACAGGGCGCGAGCAGTACTTC. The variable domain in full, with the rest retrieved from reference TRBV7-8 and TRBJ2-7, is GAGVSQSPRYKVAKRGQDVALRCDPISGHVSLFWYQQALGQGPEFLTYFQNEAQLDKSGLPSDRFFAERPEGSVSTLKIQRTQQEDSAVYLCASSPTAGTGREQYFGPGTRLTVT.

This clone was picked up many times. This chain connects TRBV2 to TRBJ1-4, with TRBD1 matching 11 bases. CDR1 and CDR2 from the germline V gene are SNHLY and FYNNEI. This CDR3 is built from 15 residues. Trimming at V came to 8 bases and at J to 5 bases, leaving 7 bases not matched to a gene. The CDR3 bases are TGTGCCAGCGCGGGGACAGGGGGACGAAATGAAAAACTGTTTTTT. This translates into CASAGTGGRNEKLFF.

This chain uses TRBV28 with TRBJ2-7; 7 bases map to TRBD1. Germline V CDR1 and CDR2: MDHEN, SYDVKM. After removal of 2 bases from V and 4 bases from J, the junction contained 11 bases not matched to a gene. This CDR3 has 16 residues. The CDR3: CASSLKVVRGKYEQYF. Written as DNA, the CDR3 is TGTGCCAGCAGTTTAAAGGTTGTCAGGGGGAAGTACGAGCAGTACTTC.

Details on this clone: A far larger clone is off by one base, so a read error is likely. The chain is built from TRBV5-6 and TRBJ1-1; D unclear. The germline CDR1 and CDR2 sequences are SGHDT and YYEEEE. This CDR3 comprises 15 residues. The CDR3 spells CTSSWAFPGNTEAFF. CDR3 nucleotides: TGTACCAGCAGCTGGGCCTTCCCGGGCAACACTGAAGCTTTCTTT.

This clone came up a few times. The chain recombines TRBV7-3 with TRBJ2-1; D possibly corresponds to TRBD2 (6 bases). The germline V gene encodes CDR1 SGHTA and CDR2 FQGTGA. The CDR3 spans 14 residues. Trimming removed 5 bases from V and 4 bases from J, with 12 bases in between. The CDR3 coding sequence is TGTGCCAGCAGCCCCACCCGGGAGTACAATGAGCAGTTCTTC. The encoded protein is CASSPTREYNEQFF.

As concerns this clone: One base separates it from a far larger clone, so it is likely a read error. The CDR3 DNA reads as TGTGCCAGCAGCAATCCCGTGACAGGCTACAATGAGCAGTTCTTC. Protein sequence: CASSNPVTGYNEQFF. The chain combines TRBV7-9 with TRBJ2-1; TRBD1 is a possible D gene (6 bases). This CDR3 is built from 15 residues. Trimming shortened V by 5 bases and J by 3 bases, and 14 bases separated the two germline ends. Germline assignment: CDR1 SEHNR and CDR2 FQNEAQ (reference sequence).

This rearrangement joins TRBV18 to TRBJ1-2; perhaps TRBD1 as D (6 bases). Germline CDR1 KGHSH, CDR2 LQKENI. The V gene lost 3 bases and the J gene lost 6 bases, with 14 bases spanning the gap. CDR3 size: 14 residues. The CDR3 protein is CASSPSGTKNGYTF. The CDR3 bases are TGTGCCAGCTCACCGTCCGGGACAAAAAATGGCTACACCTTC.

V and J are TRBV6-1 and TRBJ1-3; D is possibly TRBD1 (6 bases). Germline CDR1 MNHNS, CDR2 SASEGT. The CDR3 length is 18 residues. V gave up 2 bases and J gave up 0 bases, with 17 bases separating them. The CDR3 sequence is CASSERRGAMSSGNTIYF. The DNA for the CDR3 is TGTGCCAGCAGTGAACGGCGGGGGGCGATGAGCTCTGGAAACACCATATATTTT.

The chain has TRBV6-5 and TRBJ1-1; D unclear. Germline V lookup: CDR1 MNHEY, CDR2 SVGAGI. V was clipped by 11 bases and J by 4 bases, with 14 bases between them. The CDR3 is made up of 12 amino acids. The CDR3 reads CAAGERGTEAFF. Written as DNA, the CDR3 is TGTGCCGCTGGTGAGCGGGGCACTGAAGCTTTCTTT.

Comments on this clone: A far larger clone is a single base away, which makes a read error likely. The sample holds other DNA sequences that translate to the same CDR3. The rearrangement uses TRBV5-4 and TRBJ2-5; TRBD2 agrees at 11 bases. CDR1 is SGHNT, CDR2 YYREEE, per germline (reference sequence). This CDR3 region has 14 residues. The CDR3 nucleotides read TGCGCCAGCAGCTTACTAGCGGGAGTGGAGACCCAGTACTTC. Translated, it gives CASSLLAGVETQYF.

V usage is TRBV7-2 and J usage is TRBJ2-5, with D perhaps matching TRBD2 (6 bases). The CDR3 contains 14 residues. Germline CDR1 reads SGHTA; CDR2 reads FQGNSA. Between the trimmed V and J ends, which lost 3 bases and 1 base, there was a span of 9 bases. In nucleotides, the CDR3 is TGTGCCAGCAGCTTGCGGGGACTCCAAGAGACCCAGTACTTC. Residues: CASSLRGLQETQYF.